Presented here are 17 T cell receptor beta chains from one specimen sequenced in a study of cytomegalovirus exposure and HLA in healthy donors (dated by TCRdb to about 2017). Receptor libraries were prepared by the immunoSEQ multiplex PCR assay. A mixture of 60 forward primers for TCR Vbeta segments and 13 reverse primers for TCR Jbeta segments was used in the multiplex PCR. TCRdb took this table from immuneACCESS and kept in-frame rearrangements with V and J called. Such tables lack part of the clones; where checked against another copy, unresolved V genes explain under half of the gap, and the rest is unexplained. The sample data list under 200,000 clones, and roughly 80% of these were observed just once. Clones ranked in the top ten supply more than 1.5% of the sample. Sequencing was carried out using PBMCs. Receptors were obtained from a man aged 18 to 35 in good health and CMV-seronegative.

This rearrangement joins TRBV4-1 to TRBJ2-7; a possible D gene is TRBD1 (6 bases). This CDR3 region has 16 residues. Germline lookup yields CDR1 MGHRA and CDR2 YSYEKL. The ends were cut back, 1 base at V and 1 base at J, with 14 bases in the middle. The chain's CDR3 is CASSQVGLGQSYEQYF. The CDR3 nucleotides read TGCGCCAGCAGCCAAGTAGGTTTGGGACAATCCTACGAGCAGTACTTC.

J is TRBJ1-5 and V is TRBV28; 10 bases are shared with TRBD1. Trimming removed 6 bases from V and 3 bases from J; junction bases left unmatched: 14. The CDR3 sequence is 18 residues long. In germline, CDR1 is MDHEN, CDR2 SYDVKM. The CDR3 DNA follows: TGTGCCAGCAGATTCGACAGGGGGCCTTCAGCAGACAATCAGCCCCAGCATTTT. This translates into CASRFDRGPSADNQPQHF. The complete variable domain, with remaining parts taken from reference TRBV28 and TRBJ1-5, reads DVKVTQSSRYLVKRTGEKVFLECVQDMDHENMFWYRQDPGLGLRLIYFSYDVKMKEKGDIPEGYSVSREKKERFSLILESASTNQTSMYLCASRFDRGPSADNQPQHFGDGTRLSIL.

The rearrangement links TRBV10-3 to TRBJ2-7, with D maybe TRBD2 (6 bases). Germline CDR1 is ENHRY and CDR2 is SYGVKD. The CDR3 consists of 15 residues. V was pared by 0 bases and J by 1 base, with 10 bases between. CDR3 nucleotides: TGTGCCATCAGTGAGTCGGGGCGGGGATCCTACGAGCAGTACTTC. It translates to CAISESGRGSYEQYF.

Written as DNA, the CDR3 is TGTGCCAGCAGCAACAGACAGGGGCCTCGGGAGACCCAGTACTTC. It codes for CASSNRQGPRETQYF. This chain joins TRBV7-8 and TRBJ2-5, with 8 bases identical to TRBD1. CDR3 length equals 15 residues. V gave up 5 bases and J gave up 5 bases; unmatched junction bases: 10. Germline V gene lookup returns CDR1 SGHVS and CDR2 FQNEAQ.

This clone was counted a few times. CDR3 bases: TGTGCCAGCAGCGCCGACAGGGGCGATGAAAAACTGTTTTTT. It translates to CASSADRGDEKLFF. The chain is built from TRBV9 and TRBJ1-4; 8 positions agree with TRBD1. The CDR3 runs to 14 residues. Germline CDR1 reads SGDLS; CDR2 reads YYNGEE. The V and J ends lost 3 bases and 6 bases, in that order; junction bases with no gene match: 4.

The chain links TRBV14 to TRBJ2-7; TRBD1 aligns across 7 bases. Looked up from germline, CDR1 is SGHDN and CDR2 is FVKESK. The CDR3 is 13 residues long. V was clipped by 1 base and J by 6 bases; unmatched bases: 3. CDR3 nucleotide sequence: TGTGCCAGCAGCCAAGGACAGGGCCTCGAGCAGTACTTC. Translation: CASSQGQGLEQYF.

Note on this clone: The germline gene is not matched at one end of the junction; a read error may be the cause. CDR3 region: CASSQTNRGERYF. For the CDR3, the DNA is TGCGCCAGCAGCCAAACCAACAGGGGGGAGCGGTACTTC. V and J are TRBV4-1 and TRBJ2-7; 8 bases fit TRBD1. The germline V gene encodes CDR1 MGHRA and CDR2 YSYEKL. This CDR3 comprises 13 residues.

The chain uses TRBV13 and TRBJ2-7, with 13 bases matching TRBD2. V was clipped by 5 bases and J by 4 bases; unmatched bases: 11. CDR1 PRHDT and CDR2 FYEKMQ come from the germline V gene (reference sequence). The CDR3 spans 17 residues. In DNA, the CDR3 is TGTGCCAGCAGCAAACCACCCGGGACTAGCGGGATATACGAGCAGTACTTC. It translates to CASSKPPGTSGIYEQYF.

The genes are TRBV6-6 and TRBJ2-1, with 7 positions matching TRBD1. Germline values: CDR1 MNHNY, CDR2 SVGAGI (reference sequence). The junction had 3 bases not matched to a gene; V was cut back by 10 bases and J by 0 bases. CDR3 length: 13 residues. The CDR3 is CAIRDSSYNEQFF. The CDR3 nucleotides are TGTGCCATCAGGGACAGCTCCTACAATGAGCAGTTCTTC.

This clone has only a few counts. The genes are TRBV2 and TRBJ2-5; 7 bases fit TRBD1. J was trimmed by 2 bases and V by 6 bases; bases with no gene match: 6. The CDR3 consists of 14 residues. The V gene's germline CDR1 is SNHLY and CDR2 FYNNEI. The CDR3 sequence is CASSPGQLQETQYF. The CDR3 DNA reads as TGTGCCAGCAGCCCGGGACAGCTACAAGAGACCCAGTACTTC.

Note on this clone: Its ends do not fully match the called genes, so a read error is possible. V usage is TRBV7-9 and J usage is TRBJ2-7, with a possible D match to TRBD1 (5 bases). This CDR3 has 13 residues. Germline CDR1 is SEHNR and CDR2 is FQNEAQ (reference sequence). This CDR3 is CSSSLGQGYEQYF. The DNA of the CDR3 is TGTTCCAGCAGCTTAGGGCAGGGTTACGAGCAGTACTTC.

The chain employs TRBV29-1 and TRBJ1-4, with 7 bases that match TRBD1. After removal of 7 bases from V and 0 bases from J, the junction contained 5 bases not matched to a gene. Germline V gene data show CDR1 as SQVTM and CDR2 as ANQGSEA. CDR3 length: 14 residues. In DNA, the CDR3 is TGCAGCGCCGCCGGGACAGCAACTAATGAAAAACTGTTTTTT. Amino acid sequence: CSAAGTATNEKLFF. The full variable domain, with the rest looked up from reference TRBV29-1 and TRBJ1-4, is SAVISQKPSRDICQRGTSLTIQCQVDSQVTMMFWYRQQPGQSLTLIATANQGSEATYESGFVIDKFPISRPNLTFSTLTVSNMSPEDSSIYLCSAAGTATNEKLFFGSGTQLSVL.

V is TRBV5-1 and J is TRBJ2-3; a weak D match, TRBD1 (5 bases). The CDR3 is 14 amino acids. Per germline, CDR1 SGHRS and CDR2 YFSETQ. V was cut by 7 bases and J by 0 bases, with 12 bases left in between. The chain's CDR3 is CASGQTSSTDTQYF. As DNA, the CDR3 is TGCGCCAGCGGACAAACGAGTAGCACAGATACGCAGTATTTT.

The rearrangement joins TRBV30 to TRBJ1-3; D is possibly TRBD1 (5 bases). V was shortened by 0 bases and J by 2 bases, with 11 bases between the two germline ends. Germline values: CDR1 GTSNPN, CDR2 SVGIG (reference sequence). The CDR3 contains 15 residues. The CDR3, as DNA: TGTGCCTGGAGTGTCGGGGGATCCCCTGGAAACACCATATATTTT. Amino acid sequence: CAWSVGGSPGNTIYF.

V gene TRBV18 combines with J gene TRBJ2-3; D is unresolved. This CDR3 contains 12 residues. The germline V gene has CDR1 KGHSH and CDR2 LQKENI. Trimming removed 4 bases from V and 6 bases from J, with 8 bases in between. CDR3 protein: CASSLAGDTQYF. Here the CDR3 DNA reads TGTGCCAGCTCACTCGCCGGGGATACGCAGTATTTT.

J is TRBJ2-3 and V is TRBV7-2; D is ambiguous. CDR3 size: 13 residues. Germline loops: CDR1 SGHTA, CDR2 FQGNSA. V was shortened by 4 bases and J by 6 bases, with 11 bases between the two germline ends. CDR3 amino acids: CASSSEAKDTQYF. CDR3 DNA: TGTGCCAGCAGCTCCGAGGCCAAGGATACGCAGTATTTT.

This chain joins TRBV2 and TRBJ2-1, with D unclear. This CDR3 is built from 14 residues. Trimming shortened V by 7 bases and J by 5 bases, and 15 bases separated the two germline ends. The germline V gene encodes CDR1 SNHLY and CDR2 FYNNEI. The CDR3 region has the DNA TGTGCCAGCACAGGTTTCTCCGTGGACAATGAGCAGTTCTTC. This sequence encodes CASTGFSVDNEQFF.